These T cell receptor beta chains were read from a single sample in a study of blood T cell repertoires in COVID-19. Measured with immunoSEQ multiplex PCR; TCRdb has only the in-frame clones, and not every one. The data contain approximately 210,000 clones, roughly 91% of them singletons. Sequencing was performed on peripheral blood. The receptors here all came from a human donor in a cohort sampled during active COVID-19. Each CDR3 is given without its conserved first and last residue.

v_gene	j_gene	CDR3aa
TRBV27	TRBJ2-1	ASSFISGRYNEQF
TRBV29-1	TRBJ1-3	SVAGTGAGNTIY
TRBV15	TRBJ1-5	ATSRERGVGNQPQH
TRBV24-1	TRBJ1-5	APGHSQPQH
TRBV10-3	TRBJ2-1	ASGTSEDYNEQF
TRBV7-2	TRBJ2-7	ASSEEGQGAYEQY
TRBV7-9	TRBJ2-1	ASTSQASAYNEQF
TRBV2	TRBJ1-2	ASSGGDRRNYGYT
TRBV2	TRBJ2-1	ASTPTGAYNEQF
TRBV3-1/TRBV3-2	TRBJ1-1	ASSQVGSTEAF
TRBV18	TRBJ2-7	ASSPTTREQY
TRBV5-1	TRBJ2-1	ASSLVPTGQGYNEQF
TRBV2	TRBJ2-7	ASRNRGDPYEQY
TRBV6-6	TRBJ1-2	ASSFWTQDYGYT
TRBV25-1	TRBJ2-7	ASSEGQGADYEQY
TRBV6-2/TRBV6-3	TRBJ2-7	ASSPTGRRGKSSYEQY
TRBV12-3/TRBV12-4	TRBJ2-2	ASSNTGNGELF
TRBV7-2	TRBJ2-3	ASSLGQGTDTQY
TRBV7-8	TRBJ2-3	ASSAGLGSDTQY
TRBV27	TRBJ1-1	ASSPGTGMSAEAF
TRBV6-2/TRBV6-3	TRBJ1-6	ASSYWGYNSPLH
TRBV11-3	TRBJ2-1	ASSRDRLSEQF
TRBV7-2	TRBJ1-1	ASRDRARTEAF
TRBV5-1	TRBJ1-4	ASRPRPGVDEKLF
TRBV7-2	TRBJ1-2	ASSLGSGANYGYT
TRBV5-1	TRBJ2-7	ARGGPRGEQY
TRBV4-1	TRBJ1-2	ASSQGTGGNYGYT
TRBV30	TRBJ1-1	AWRPVTNTEAF
TRBV27	TRBJ2-7	ASSLRTGDTYEQY
TRBV12-3/TRBV12-4	TRBJ2-2	ASSRDTGELF
TRBV29-1	TRBJ2-2	SANPLGGELF
TRBV7-9	TRBJ1-6	ASSLGVNRNNSPLH
TRBV29-1	TRBJ2-7	SVSGTHSYEQY
TRBV6-2/TRBV6-3	TRBJ2-7	ASSWVLAPYEQY
TRBV6-5	TRBJ2-3	ASSYGLTNTDTQY
TRBV4-1	TRBJ1-1	ASSQAGAGRTEAF
TRBV2	TRBJ2-7	ASSEWGPSYEQY
TRBV2	TRBJ1-3	ASQRQSSGNTIY
TRBV6-2/TRBV6-3	TRBJ2-7	ASSYTGGAYEQY
TRBV6-6	TRBJ2-2	ASSPLGGRTGELF
TRBV30	TRBJ1-4	AWREQGELGNEKLF
TRBV2	TRBJ1-6	ASSDGGADSPLH
TRBV6-5	TRBJ1-2	ASRRNQGDGYT
TRBV5-8	TRBJ1-6	ASSLAGNSPLH
TRBV7-2	TRBJ2-6	ASSPQGAVGANVLT
TRBV5-1	TRBJ1-2	ASSLVFDYGYT
TRBV29-1	TRBJ2-6	SGGTGPLSGANVLT
TRBV20-1	TRBJ2-7	SASDPPYEQY
TRBV9	TRBJ1-3	ASSVGETGVNTIY